This entry concerns a single T cell receptor beta chain. These data come from a study of blood T cell repertoires in COVID-19. The authors' processing: Reference gene primer amplification yielded estimated nucleated cell counts. Data came from immunoSEQ multiplex PCR; TCRdb stores just in-frame clones and leaves some out. V and J calls and clone size come straight from that table; D and trimming were deduced from the DNA. The sample has about 82,000 clones; approximately 74% are singletons. The receptor was isolated from a human donor with acute or convalescent COVID-19. The donor label of this sample is uncertain. The sample comprised peripheral blood.

The CDR3 DNA follows: TGTGCCAGCAGAGTTGGCGGGGGTCGGGGAGATACGCAGTATTTT. Protein sequence: CASRVGGGRGDTQYF. The chain joins TRBV28 to TRBJ2-3; 7 bases map to TRBD2. This CDR3 has 15 residues. V was clipped by 6 bases and J by 5 bases; unmatched bases: 11. Germline V gene sequence: CDR1 MDHEN, CDR2 SYDVKM.